Included here is one T cell receptor (beta chain) sequence, with context. Its antigen is currently unknown. TCRbeta libraries were built with three rounds of nested PCR, modified from ARM-PCR. TCRdb re-called the multiplex PCR reads through MiXCR, storing one row per CDR3 protein. This sample has about 120,000 distinct CDR3 sequences; approximately 87% occur once, and the top ten carry approximately 24%. The template was RNA from unsorted bulk tissue. Donors were chemotherapy-naive, newly diagnosed lung cancer surgical patients in China, August–late 2014. This record comes from a study of tumor and adjacent non-tumor tissue in lung cancer. Background on the study: Samples averaged about 3.8 million productive TCRbeta reads each. The study, taken as a whole, reports: Tumor repertoires had a smaller top 100 clone share than normal lung. Tumor tissue had significantly higher TCR diversity than normal lung.

The sequenced material came from lung tumor tissue. This TCR was recovered from a man aged 70 or older with non-small cell lung cancer.

The CDR3 region is CASIHQEVSTDTQYF. The CDR3 coding sequence is TGTGCCAGCATCCATCAGGAAGTAAGCACAGATACGCAGTATTTT. The chain couples TRBV11-3 to TRBJ2-3; D call uncertain. Germline V gives CDR1 SGHNT, CDR2 YENEEA. The CDR3 is made up of 15 amino acids. The V and J ends lost 7 bases and 0 bases respectively, with 14 bases between them.